A single sample is the source of the 21 T cell receptor beta chains below, sequenced in a study of blood T cells in healthy people across ages. Primers used in a second PCR of roughly 7 to 12 cycles were a sample-barcoded 5' primer and a J-beta primer mix. TCRdb reprocessed the 5' RACE reads with MiXCR, giving one entry per CDR3 protein. The data show approximately 800,000 distinct CDR3 sequences, less than 80% seen once. Material: blood. These receptors were obtained from a man aged 25 to 40 in good health.

Comments on this clonotype: One junction end does not reproduce the germline sequence, and a read error may be involved. The chain has TRBV7-3 and TRBJ2-6; 10 bases match TRBD1. This CDR3 spans 19 amino acids. Germline V lookup: CDR1 SGHTA, CDR2 FQGTGA. The CDR3 reads CASSSSLGQGFSGVNVLTF. CDR3 bases: TGTGCCAGCAGCTCATCTTTGGGACAGGGGTTCTCTGGGGTCAACGTCCTGACTTTC.

This chain connects TRBV27 to TRBJ2-7; 10 bases match TRBD2. V lost 5 bases and J lost 7; bases outside the gene matches: 8. The CDR3 spans 14 residues. Germline assignment: CDR1 MNHEY and CDR2 SMNVEV (reference sequence). CDR3 region: CASSLAGAYNEQYF. Written as DNA, the CDR3 is TGTGCCAGCAGTCTAGCGGGGGCCTACAATGAGCAGTACTTC.

The chain has TRBV10-3 and TRBJ1-1; D gene unclear. The CDR3 is 12 residues long. CDR1 and CDR2 (germline): ENHRY, SYGVKD. Trimming took 3 bases from V and 6 from J, leaving 8 bases between them. In DNA, the CDR3 is TGTGCCATCAGTGAAGGACTACCTGAAGCTTTCTTT. This sequence encodes CAISEGLPEAFF.

V usage is TRBV27 and J usage is TRBJ2-7; D gene unclear. Germline V CDR1 and CDR2: MNHEY, SMNVEV (reference sequence). The CDR3 spans 13 residues. The germline V and J ends were trimmed by 8 bases and 0 bases, with 11 bases remaining between them. The CDR3 loop is CASGQGISYEQYF. The CDR3 nucleotides read TGTGCCAGCGGGCAAGGGATCTCCTACGAGCAGTACTTC.

The chain uses TRBV4-2 and TRBJ2-7; TRBD2 agrees at 9 bases. The CDR3 spans 16 residues. Looked up from germline, CDR1 is LGHNA and CDR2 is YNFKEQ. With 4 bases clipped from V and 0 bases from J, the junction kept 7 bases outside the gene matches. CDR3 residues: CASSLSGGGVSYEQYF. The CDR3 DNA is TGTGCCAGCAGCCTCTCGGGCGGGGGGGTCTCCTACGAGCAGTACTTC.

V is TRBV15 and J is TRBJ2-7; no firm D call. V lost 1 base and J lost 1, with 8 bases in between. The V gene's germline CDR1 is LNHNV and CDR2 YYDKDF (reference sequence). The CDR3 is 14 residues long. CDR3 region: CATSRGGVSYEQYF. Here the CDR3 DNA reads TGTGCCACCAGCAGAGGTGGGGTTTCCTACGAGCAGTACTTC.

There are a few counts of this clonotype. The genes are TRBV10-3 and TRBJ2-1; TRBD2 matches 14 bases. Per the germline V gene, CDR1 is ENHRY and CDR2 is SYGVKD. The CDR3 runs 17 residues. V dropped 4 bases and J dropped 5; count of bases not matched to a gene: 7. CDR3 protein: CAISVPTSGGVDNEQFF. The CDR3, as DNA: TGTGCCATCAGTGTGCCGACTAGCGGGGGGGTCGACAATGAGCAGTTCTTC.

V and J are TRBV14 and TRBJ2-2; D gene ambiguous. Trimming removed 2 bases from V and 5 bases from J, with 12 bases in between. The CDR3 spans 15 residues. CDR1 and CDR2 (germline): SGHDN, FVKESK. This CDR3 reads CASSQRSLGTGELFF. The DNA for the CDR3 is TGTGCCAGCAGCCAAAGGAGCCTAGGGACCGGGGAGCTGTTTTTT.

This clonotype was recorded only once. The chain links TRBV7-9 to TRBJ2-4, with a weak D call TRBD1 (6 bases). Trimming left V 1 base short and J 11 bases short, with 6 bases between. The CDR3 totals 11 residues. Germline V gene sequence: CDR1 SEHNR, CDR2 FQNEAQ (reference sequence). CDR3 nucleotides: TGTGCCAGCAGCTTAGGACAGGTTCAGTACTTC. Translated: CASSLGQVQYF.

The chain uses TRBV30 and TRBJ1-2, with 7 positions matching TRBD1. Germline V gene data show CDR1 as GTSNPN and CDR2 as SVGIG (reference sequence). This CDR3 is 11 amino acids long. The junction had 9 bases not matched to a gene; V was cut back by 4 bases and J by 13 bases. The CDR3 bases are TGTGCCTGGACCGCCCGACAGGGTGGCACCTTC. Translation: CAWTARQGGTF.

The CDR3 loop is CASRHEESSYEQYF. CDR3 sequence (DNA): TGTGCCAGCAGACACGAGGAAAGCTCCTACGAGCAGTACTTC. J is TRBJ2-7 and V is TRBV6-1; D is undetermined. From germline, CDR1 is MNHNS and CDR2 SASEGT. V was shortened by 6 bases and J by 0 bases, with 12 bases between the two germline ends. The CDR3 extends over 14 amino acids.

The chain joins TRBV4-3 to TRBJ2-3; a possible D gene is TRBD2 (6 bases). This CDR3 contains 16 residues. Per germline, CDR1 LGHNA and CDR2 YSLEER. Trimming pared 0 bases from V and 2 bases from J, leaving 12 bases between. In DNA form, the CDR3 reads TGCGCCAGCAGCCAAGATCGAGGCGGGGACACAGATACGCAGTATTTT. Translating it yields CASSQDRGGDTDTQYF.

This clonotype was counted only a few times. V gene TRBV4-3 combines with J gene TRBJ2-1; no definite D call. Germline assignment: CDR1 LGHNA and CDR2 YSLEER. CDR3 length: 15 residues. V gave up 0 bases and J gave up 3 bases, with 9 bases separating them. CDR3 in DNA: TGCGCCAGCAGCCAAGATCGGAACTACTACAATGAGCAGTTCTTC. It encodes CASSQDRNYYNEQFF.

This rearrangement joins TRBV7-2 to TRBJ2-4, with D possibly being TRBD2 (6 bases). The end of the DNA aligns better with TRBJ2-7, so the J call may be wrong. The CDR3 length is 15 residues. Germline V gene data show CDR1 as SGHTA and CDR2 as FQGNSA. In nucleotides, the CDR3 is TGTGCCAGCAGCTTAGTAGGGAGCGGGTTATACGAGCAGTACTTC. Translating it yields CASSLVGSGLYEQYF.

The gene calls are TRBV24-1 and TRBJ2-1; no clear D gene. V gave up 3 bases and J gave up 5 bases, with 10 bases separating them. The CDR3 contains 14 residues. Germline assignment: CDR1 KGHDR and CDR2 SFDVKD. This chain's CDR3 is CATSDIHFNNEQFF. For the CDR3, the DNA is TGTGCCACCAGTGATATACATTTCAACAATGAGCAGTTCTTC.

This clonotype came up a few times. The gene calls are TRBV3-1 and TRBJ2-4, with 7 bases lining up with TRBD2. Germline V CDR1 and CDR2: LGHDT, YNNKEL (reference sequence). This CDR3 comprises 15 residues. J gave up 4 bases and V 1 base, and 4 bases lay outside the gene matches. The DNA of the CDR3 is TGTGCCAGCAGCCAAGGGGGGGGAAGGAAAAACATTCAGTACTTC. Translating gives CASSQGGGRKNIQYF.

The chain has TRBV20-1 and TRBJ2-7; the D is unclear. Deletions cut 6 bases from V and 1 base from J, with 13 bases between. Germline lookup yields CDR1 DFQATT and CDR2 SNEGSKA (reference sequence). The CDR3 totals 13 residues. This CDR3 reads CSALRTGSYEQYF. CDR3 DNA: TGCAGTGCCCTCCGGACGGGTTCCTACGAGCAGTACTTC.

The chain couples TRBV25-1 to TRBJ1-2; unclear D gene. CDR1 MGHDK and CDR2 SYGVNS come from the germline V gene. This CDR3 comprises 14 residues. Trimming removed 2 bases from V and 2 bases from J, with 9 bases in between. In DNA form, the CDR3 reads TGTGCCAGCAGTGAAGGAGGGCAAAACTATGGCTACACCTTC. Translation gives CASSEGGQNYGYTF.

This clonotype showed up just a few times. The genes are TRBV7-9 and TRBJ2-7; 10 bases agree with TRBD1. The CDR3 consists of 15 residues. Trimming removed 6 bases from V and 4 bases from J; junction bases left unmatched: 9. Germline CDR1 is SEHNR and CDR2 is FQNEAQ (reference sequence). The CDR3 protein is CASSPPDRGTYEQYF. DNA of the CDR3: TGTGCCAGCAGTCCGCCGGACAGGGGGACATACGAGCAGTACTTC.

This clonotype was seen a single time. The chain links TRBV27 to TRBJ2-7; either TRBD1 or TRBD2 may fit D (5 bases each). Trimming took off 5 bases at V and 3 bases at J, with 14 bases between the two ends. The CDR3 covers 14 residues. The germline V gene encodes CDR1 MNHEY and CDR2 SMNVEV (reference sequence). Here the CDR3 DNA reads TGTGCCAGCAGTACCGGGACGGACCTCTACGAGCAGTACTTC. It is translated as CASSTGTDLYEQYF.

This sequence joins TRBV28 and TRBJ2-7; 8 bases agree with TRBD1. The CDR3 has 15 amino acids. The V gene's germline CDR1 is MDHEN and CDR2 SYDVKM. Trimming at V came to 6 bases and at J to 0 bases, leaving 7 bases not matched to a gene. CDR3 in amino acids: CASRFRTGTSYEQYF. As DNA, the CDR3 is TGTGCCAGCAGATTCCGGACAGGGACCTCCTACGAGCAGTACTTC.